This T cell receptor beta chain was captured in a study of CD4 T cells in relation to SARS-CoV-2 and coronaviruses. Background on the study: The restricting HLA molecule for shared crossreactive spike epitopes was mapped. Findings and caveats of the study: Samples before the pandemic and after infection were not matched within any donor.

This clone has a single count. Its antigen remains unidentified. Before the COVID-19 pandemic, during about 2010-2018, CD4+ T cells were taken from unexposed donors. After approximately ten days of culture, CD4+ T cells were isolated. Half the medium was replaced with IL-2 medium on days 3 and 7. CDR1 and CDR2 from the germline V gene are MNHEY and SMNVEV (reference sequence). The CDR3 sequence is 13 residues long. Trimming removed 4 bases from V and 1 base from J, with 5 bases in between. Libraries were prepared by immunoSEQ multiplex PCR; TCRdb keeps only in-frame clonotypes and omits some of them. The sample has about 22,000 clones; 72% are singletons.

Specimen: CD4+ T cells from PBMCs, cultured in vitro. The rearrangement uses TRBV27 and TRBJ1-5; D ambiguous. The receptor was derived from a human donor in good health. The CDR3 is CASSYRSNQPQHF. The CDR3 DNA reads TGTGCCAGCAGTTACCGGAGCAATCAGCCCCAGCATTTT.